Below, 26 T cell receptor beta chains from the same sample are listed, as sequenced in a study of T cell responses to AZD1222 COVID-19 vaccine. This table comes from immunoSEQ multiplex PCR, and its TCRdb copy is limited to in-frame clones, with some not included. The data hold under 150,000 clones, with 85% to 95% observed a single time. The specimen was peripheral blood, collected on day 0 of AZD1222 vaccination. The receptors shown here come from an adult in good health.

The rearrangement joins TRBV2 to TRBJ2-7, with D perhaps given as TRBD1 or TRBD2 (5 bases each). The V gene's germline CDR1 is SNHLY and CDR2 FYNNEI. V was clipped by 8 bases and J by 1 base, with 18 bases between them. The CDR3 is 15 residues long. The DNA of the CDR3 is TGTGCCAGCGCTGGTCAGGGACCCATTTCCTACGAGCAGTACTTC. Translation gives CASAGQGPISYEQYF.

The chain joins TRBV6-5 to TRBJ2-7; perhaps TRBD1 as D (6 bases). Germline CDR1 and CDR2: MNHEY and SVGAGI. The CDR3 runs 13 residues. With 7 bases removed from V and 4 bases from J, the gap between germline ends came to 14 bases. The chain's CDR3 is CASTTGIGYEQYF. DNA for the CDR3: TGTGCCAGCACAACAGGGATAGGGTACGAGCAGTACTTC.

The rearrangement joins TRBV5-4 to TRBJ1-1; 11 nucleotides agree with TRBD1. V gave up 0 bases and J gave up 4 bases; unmatched junction bases: 2. The germline V gene has CDR1 SGHNT and CDR2 YYREEE (reference sequence). This CDR3 has 15 amino acids. This chain's CDR3 is CASSLAGTGGTEAFF. CDR3 sequence (DNA): TGTGCCAGCAGCTTGGCCGGGACAGGGGGCACTGAAGCTTTCTTT.

The V gene is TRBV28, the J gene TRBJ1-2; 7 bases match TRBD1. The CDR3 extends over 13 amino acids. The germline V gene has CDR1 MDHEN and CDR2 SYDVKM. V gave up 7 bases and J gave up 8 bases; unmatched junction bases: 10. This CDR3 reads CASTSDRVGGYTF. The CDR3 bases are TGTGCCAGCACCTCCGACAGGGTCGGCGGCTACACCTTC.

The chain links TRBV5-6 to TRBJ1-1; TRBD1 is a possible D gene (5 bases). V lost 3 bases and J 1 base, leaving 13 bases between the germline ends. CDR3 length equals 15 residues. The germline V gene has CDR1 SGHDT and CDR2 YYEEEE. The CDR3 DNA reads as TGTGCCAGCAGCTCGGTTGTGGGGGAGAACACTGAAGCTTTCTTT. This translates into CASSSVVGENTEAFF.

The chain couples TRBV9 to TRBJ2-2; D call uncertain. Germline V lookup: CDR1 SGDLS, CDR2 YYNGEE. Trimming pared 0 bases from V and 6 bases from J, leaving 9 bases between. This CDR3 has 14 residues. The CDR3 DNA is TGTGCCAGCAGCGTAGATATGTTCCCCGGGGAGCTGTTTTTT. Translated, it gives CASSVDMFPGELFF. Together with reference TRBV9 and TRBJ2-2, the CDR3 gives the full variable domain: DSGVTQTPKHLITATGQRVTLRCSPRSGDLSVYWYQQSLDQGLQFLIQYYNGEERAKGNILERFSAQQFPDLHSELNLSSLELGDSALYFCASSVDMFPGELFFGEGSRLTVL.

The DNA of the CDR3 is TGTGCCAGCAGCCGACCACAAGAGACCCAGTACTTC. This translates into CASSRPQETQYF. This rearrangement joins TRBV7-2 to TRBJ2-5, with D unclear. Trimming left V 5 bases short and J 2 bases short, with 6 bases between. CDR3 length: 12 amino acids. CDR1 is SGHTA, CDR2 FQGNSA, per germline.

The CDR3 is CASSNPKSESRPNVLTF. CDR3 DNA sequence: TGTGCCAGCAGCAACCCAAAATCGGAGTCTAGGCCCAACGTCCTGACTTTC. V gene TRBV21-1 combines with J gene TRBJ2-6; TRBD2, the D gene given by the table, was not confirmed from the DNA. TRBV21-1 is flagged as a pseudogene. This CDR3 is 17 amino acids long.

The chain combines TRBV29-1 with TRBJ2-5, with a weak D call TRBD1 (5 bases). The V gene lost 4 bases and the J gene lost 1 base, with 16 bases spanning the gap. The germline CDR1 and CDR2 sequences are SQVTM and ANQGSEA. This CDR3 is 15 amino acids long. CDR3 nucleotide sequence: TGCAGCGTTGTTCCTACGGACACCGCCCAAGAGACCCAGTACTTC. As protein: CSVVPTDTAQETQYF.

This sequence joins TRBV4-3 and TRBJ2-1, with 7 bases identical to TRBD2. This CDR3 contains 17 residues. V was pared by 4 bases and J by 5 bases, with 14 bases of the junction left unmatched. Germline V CDR1 and CDR2: LGHNA, YSLEER. The CDR3: CASSRKTGRGTNNEQFF. The DNA of the CDR3 is TGCGCCAGCAGCCGCAAGACCGGTCGGGGGACTAACAATGAGCAGTTCTTC.

The chain couples TRBV7-9 to TRBJ2-1, with 10 bases identical to TRBD1. Germline CDR1 and CDR2: SEHNR and FQNEAQ (reference sequence). CDR3 length: 15 residues. With V trimmed by 5 bases and J by 3 bases, 4 bases remained unmatched. CDR3 sequence: CASSRWDRGYNEQFF. The CDR3 nucleotides read TGTGCCAGCAGCCGGTGGGACAGGGGCTACAATGAGCAGTTCTTC.

The chain combines TRBV4-2 with TRBJ1-2, with D uncertain. Between the trimmed V and J ends, which lost 0 bases and 0 bases, there was a span of 5 bases. This CDR3 contains 14 residues. CDR1 is LGHNA, CDR2 YNFKEQ, per germline. The chain's CDR3 is CASSQDSSNYGYTF. Here the CDR3 DNA reads TGTGCCAGCAGCCAAGACAGTTCTAACTATGGCTACACCTTC.

V usage is TRBV7-2 and J usage is TRBJ2-7, with 12 positions matching TRBD2. Germline V gene lookup returns CDR1 SGHTA and CDR2 FQGNSA. This CDR3 contains 18 residues. V shed 5 bases and J 7 bases; nucleotides not matched to a gene: 18. CDR3 DNA sequence: TGTGCCAGCAGCCCCTCGAGGGGACTAGCGGGTGGCACGGGAGAGCAGTACTTC. It yields the protein CASSPSRGLAGGTGEQYF.

The rearrangement joins TRBV5-1 to TRBJ1-5, with D possibly being TRBD1 (5 bases). Looked up from germline, CDR1 is SGHRS and CDR2 is YFSETQ. The length of the CDR3 is 13 residues. The V end was cut by 2 bases, the J end by 5 bases, with 8 bases between. The CDR3 bases are TGCGCCAGCAGCTTTTTGGGGGATCAGCCCCAGCATTTT. Its translation is CASSFLGDQPQHF.

The chain recombines TRBV7-8 with TRBJ2-5; D remains ambiguous. Germline V gene lookup returns CDR1 SGHVS and CDR2 FQNEAQ. This CDR3 region has 13 residues. With 1 base removed from V and 5 bases from J, the gap between germline ends came to 8 bases. CDR3 loop: CASSLEGRETQYF. The CDR3 DNA reads as TGTGCCAGCAGCTTAGAAGGTCGGGAGACCCAGTACTTC.

CDR3 region: CASSQDLVGGPIGELFF. For the CDR3, the DNA is TGTGCCAGCAGCCAAGACCTAGTGGGAGGGCCTATCGGGGAGCTGTTTTTT. This chain joins TRBV14 and TRBJ2-2, with 7 bases matching TRBD2. Germline V CDR1 and CDR2: SGHDN, FVKESK. The CDR3 sequence is 17 residues long. The V and J ends lost 0 bases and 7 bases, in that order; junction bases with no gene match: 11. The full variable domain, in which reference TRBV14 and TRBJ2-2 provide the parts outside the CDR3, is EAGVTQFPSHSVIEKGQTVTLRCDPISGHDNLYWYRRVMGKEIKFLLHFVKESKQDESGMPNNRFLAERTGGTYSTLKVQPAELEDSGVYFCASSQDLVGGPIGELFFGEGSRLTVL.

This clone has just one count. The chain carries TRBV15 and TRBJ2-1, with D possibly matching TRBD1 (6 bases). This CDR3 comprises 14 residues. CDR1 is LNHNV and CDR2 is YYDKDF in the germline V gene (reference sequence). The V and J ends lost 2 bases and 10 bases respectively, with 15 bases between them. The CDR3 region is CATSRNRQAREQFF. As DNA, the CDR3 is TGTGCCACCAGCAGAAACCGACAGGCCAGAGAGCAGTTCTTC.

The table lists this clone with a few counts. V usage is TRBV11-2 and J usage is TRBJ1-6; D is uncertain. Germline V gene lookup returns CDR1 SGHAT and CDR2 FQNNGV. The CDR3 is 15 amino acids. With 4 bases removed from V and 6 bases from J, the gap between germline ends came to 13 bases. The CDR3, as DNA: TGTGCCAGCAGCTCCCGCAGGCGCCTTAATTCACCCCTCCACTTT. This gives the protein CASSSRRRLNSPLHF. Variable domain in full (rest from reference TRBV11-2 and TRBJ1-6): EAGVAQSPRYKIIEKRQSVAFWCNPISGHATLYWYQQILGQGPKLLIQFQNNGVVDDSQLPKDRFSAERLKGVDSTLKIQPAKLEDSAVYLCASSSRRRLNSPLHFGNGTRLTVT.

This chain connects TRBV4-2 to TRBJ2-5; possibly TRBD1 or TRBD2 for D (5 bases each). Germline loops: CDR1 LGHNA, CDR2 YNFKEQ. CDR3 length: 15 residues. Trimming took off 0 bases at V and 5 bases at J, with 13 bases between the two ends. CDR3 nucleotide sequence: TGTGCCAGCAGCCAAGACCAGGGTTGGGGGGAGACCCAGTACTTC. Its translation: CASSQDQGWGETQYF.

The gene calls are TRBV6-5 and TRBJ2-1; D is undetermined. This CDR3 region has 13 residues. Germline CDR1 reads MNHEY; CDR2 reads SVGAGI. Trimming shortened V by 8 bases and J by 6 bases, and 14 bases separated the two germline ends. In nucleotides, the CDR3 is TGTGCCAGCTACGGCTTCTCGGGCAATGAGCAGTTCTTC. As protein: CASYGFSGNEQFF.

The rearrangement joins TRBV3-1 (or the pseudogene TRBV3-2) to TRBJ1-5; D ambiguous. Germline CDR1 is LGHDT and CDR2 is YNNKEL (reference sequence). V was trimmed by 1 base and J by 4 bases, leaving 8 bases between them. The CDR3 extends over 14 amino acids. CDR3 residues: CASSQGWVNQPQHF. The CDR3 DNA is TGTGCCAGCAGCCAAGGCTGGGTAAATCAGCCCCAGCATTTT.

The rearrangement uses TRBV10-3 and TRBJ1-1; no firm D call. The CDR3 length is 14 residues. Germline values: CDR1 ENHRY, CDR2 SYGVKD. V lost 6 bases, J lost 4 bases, and 15 bases lay in between. CDR3 coding DNA: TGTGCCATCAGCGCCGGTGAGGACGGCACTGAAGCTTTCTTT. Residues: CAISAGEDGTEAFF.

The rearrangement uses TRBV27 and TRBJ1-2; D gene ambiguous. CDR1 and CDR2 from the germline V gene are MNHEY and SMNVEV (reference sequence). The V end was cut by 5 bases, the J end by 8 bases, with 12 bases between. The CDR3 is made up of 12 amino acids. In nucleotides, the CDR3 is TGTGCCAGCAGTCCGCCGGTAGGGGGCTACACCTTC. Amino acid sequence: CASSPPVGGYTF.

The chain couples TRBV19 to TRBJ1-6; possibly TRBD1 for D (5 bases). The CDR3 consists of 16 residues. V was clipped by 9 bases and J by 0 bases, with 15 bases between them. Germline assignment: CDR1 LNHDA and CDR2 SQIVND (reference sequence). The CDR3 DNA sequence: TGTGCCAGCAGTGACAGTTCAAGCTCCTATAATTCACCCCTCCACTTT. It translates to CASSDSSSSYNSPLHF.

For this clone: This CDR3 is also generated by other DNA sequences in the sample. V gene TRBV4-1 combines with J gene TRBJ1-2; D is perhaps TRBD1 (5 bases). Germline V gene sequence: CDR1 MGHRA, CDR2 YSYEKL. The CDR3 length is 13 residues. The V and J ends lost 0 bases and 4 bases respectively, with 6 bases between them. DNA of the CDR3: TGCGCCAGCAGCCAAGACAGGGCCTATGGCTACACCTTC. This codes for CASSQDRAYGYTF.

This clone was detected a few times. J is TRBJ2-5 and V is TRBV28, with a possible D match to TRBD1 (6 bases). This CDR3 region has 14 residues. V dropped 5 bases and J dropped 5 bases, with 15 bases sitting between them. Germline V gives CDR1 MDHEN, CDR2 SYDVKM. CDR3 nucleotides: TGTGCCAGCAGTCTTATCAGGGGCAGGGAGACCCAGTACTTC. The encoded protein is CASSLIRGRETQYF.